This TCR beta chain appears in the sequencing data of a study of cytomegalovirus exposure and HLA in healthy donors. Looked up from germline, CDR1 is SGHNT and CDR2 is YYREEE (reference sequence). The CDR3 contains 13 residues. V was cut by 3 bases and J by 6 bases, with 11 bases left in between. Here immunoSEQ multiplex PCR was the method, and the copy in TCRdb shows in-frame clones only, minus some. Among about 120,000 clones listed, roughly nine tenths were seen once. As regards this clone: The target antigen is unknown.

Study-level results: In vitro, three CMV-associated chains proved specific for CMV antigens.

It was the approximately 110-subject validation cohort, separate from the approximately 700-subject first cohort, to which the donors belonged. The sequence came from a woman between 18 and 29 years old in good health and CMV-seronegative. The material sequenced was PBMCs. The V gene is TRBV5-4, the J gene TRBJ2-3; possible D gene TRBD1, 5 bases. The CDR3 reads CASSSDTEDTQYF. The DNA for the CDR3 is TGTGCCAGCAGCTCGGACACCGAGGATACGCAGTATTTT.